The clone carrying this T cell receptor beta chain was seen ten or more times. Its antigen is unidentified. These data originate in a study of tumor-infiltrating lymphocytes in primary liver carcinoma. Study-wide context: Donors had hepatocellular carcinoma or combined HCC and intrahepatic cholangiocarcinoma. Tumors measured about 4.2 to 11 cm and were stage T1-T3 N0M0. Findings of the study overall: Pairs of tumor regions overlapped more than tumor-adjacent and tumor-blood pairs did.

Taking about 17-32 mg of unsorted bulk tissue, the authors co-extracted RNA and DNA. All tumor specimens exceeded 75% viable tumor cells. The CDR3 has 15 amino acids. The germline V gene encodes CDR1 SGHNT and CDR2 YENEEA. Trimming took 5 bases from V and 8 from J, leaving 16 bases between them. TCR beta cDNA was prepared out of about 530 ng total RNA by means of a constant-region primer. Nested multiplex PCR, run for three rounds with slightly modified ARM-PCR, yielded TCR beta libraries. The study ran its first two PCR rounds for approximately 10 cycles each, using TRBV1-TRBV30 forward primers and a C-beta reverse primer. TCRdb re-called the multiplex PCR reads with MiXCR, one entry per CDR3 protein. The sample lists under 110,000 distinct CDR3 sequences, about 70% occurring once.

The clonotype comes from a woman between 55 and 75 years old with primary liver carcinoma and hepatitis B virus infection. V is TRBV11-3 and J is TRBJ1-6, with no clear D. The specimen sequenced was liver tumor tissue from sampling region 2. The subset: tumor region T2, inferior pole. DNA of the CDR3: TGTGCCAGCAGCCCTCCCGAGGCGGGAGATTCACCCCTCCACTTT. Its protein is CASSPPEAGDSPLHF.